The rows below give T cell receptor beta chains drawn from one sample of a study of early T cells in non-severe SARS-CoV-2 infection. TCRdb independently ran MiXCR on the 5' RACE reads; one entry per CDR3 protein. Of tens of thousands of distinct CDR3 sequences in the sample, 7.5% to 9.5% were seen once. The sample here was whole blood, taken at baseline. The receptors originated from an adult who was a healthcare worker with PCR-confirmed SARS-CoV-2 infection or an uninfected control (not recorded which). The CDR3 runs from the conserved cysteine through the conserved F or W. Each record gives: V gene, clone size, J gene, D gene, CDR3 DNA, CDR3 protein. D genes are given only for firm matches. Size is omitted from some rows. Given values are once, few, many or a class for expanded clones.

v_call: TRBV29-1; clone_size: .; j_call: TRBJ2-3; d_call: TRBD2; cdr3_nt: TGCAGCGTGGCCATCGGACGGGAGGCCACAGATACGCAGTATTTT; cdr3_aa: CSVAIGREATDTQYF
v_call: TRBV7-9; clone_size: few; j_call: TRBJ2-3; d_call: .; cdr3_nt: TGTGCCAGCAGCCCCGGGACATCCGATACAGATACGCAGTATTTT; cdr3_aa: CASSPGTSDTDTQYF
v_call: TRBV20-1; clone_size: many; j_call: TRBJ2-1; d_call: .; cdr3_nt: TGCAGTGCTAGAGCGGTTGCGGGTGCGGGAGAGCAGTTCTTC; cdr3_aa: CSARAVAGAGEQFF
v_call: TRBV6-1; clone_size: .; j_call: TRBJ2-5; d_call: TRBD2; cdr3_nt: TGTGCCAGCAGTGACCGGGGACTACGAGAGACCCAGTACTTC; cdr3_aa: CASSDRGLRETQYF
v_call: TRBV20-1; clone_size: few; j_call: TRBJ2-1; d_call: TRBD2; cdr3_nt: TGCAGTGCTAGAGATCGTGAGCGGGGGAGGAATGAGCAGTTCTTC; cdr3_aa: CSARDRERGRNEQFF
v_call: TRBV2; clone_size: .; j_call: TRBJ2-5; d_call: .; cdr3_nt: TGTGCCAGCAGTCCCCGGTGGGAGACCCAGTACTTC; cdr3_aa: CASSPRWETQYF
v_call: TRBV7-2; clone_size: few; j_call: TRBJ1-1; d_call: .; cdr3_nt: TGTGCCAGCAGCTTAGGCCAAGGGGGTATCGGACAGGAAGCTTTCTTT; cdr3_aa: CASSLGQGGIGQEAFF
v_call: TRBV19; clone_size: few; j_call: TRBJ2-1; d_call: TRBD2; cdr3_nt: TGTGCCAGTACCCACCGGGACTACAAGACTAATGAGCAGTTCTTC; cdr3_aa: CASTHRDYKTNEQFF
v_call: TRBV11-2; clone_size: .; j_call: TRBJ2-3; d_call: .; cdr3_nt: TGTGCCAGCAGCCCCGGCGCGTTCAGAGCGCAGTATTTT; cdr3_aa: CASSPGAFRAQYF
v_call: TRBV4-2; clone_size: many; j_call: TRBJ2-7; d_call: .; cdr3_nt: TGTGCCAGCAGCCAAGAATACGATCAGGGTTCCTACGAGCAGTACTTC; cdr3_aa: CASSQEYDQGSYEQYF
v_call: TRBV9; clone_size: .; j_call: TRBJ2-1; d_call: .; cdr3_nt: TGTGCCAGCAGCGCCCTTGAAGGGGCCTACAATGAGCAGTTCTTC; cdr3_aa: CASSALEGAYNEQFF
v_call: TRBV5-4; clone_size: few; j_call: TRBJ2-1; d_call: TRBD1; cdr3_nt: TGTGCCAGCAGCTTGGACTCCGGGACAGGGGGAAGCTCCTACAATGAGCAGTTCTTC; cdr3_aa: CASSLDSGTGGSSYNEQFF
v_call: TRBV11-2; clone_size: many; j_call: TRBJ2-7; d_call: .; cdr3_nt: TGTGCCAGCAGCTCCCGGACAGAAAGCTCCTACGAGCAGTACTTC; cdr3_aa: CASSSRTESSYEQYF
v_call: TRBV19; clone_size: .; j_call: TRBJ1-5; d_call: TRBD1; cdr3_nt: TGTGCCAGTGGACAGGGGGCGGAGGGTCAGCCCCAGCATTTT; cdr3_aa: CASGQGAEGQPQHF
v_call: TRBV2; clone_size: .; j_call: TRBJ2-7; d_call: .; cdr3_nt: TGTGCCAGCAGTGGCAGTTCCTACGAGCAGTACTTC; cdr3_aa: CASSGSSYEQYF
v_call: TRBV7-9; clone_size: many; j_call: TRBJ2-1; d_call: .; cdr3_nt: TGTGCCAGCAGCTTTCAGGGTCCCTACAATGAGCAGTTCTTC; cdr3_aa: CASSFQGPYNEQFF
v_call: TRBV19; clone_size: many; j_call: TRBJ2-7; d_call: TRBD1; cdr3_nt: TGTGCCAGCGGACAGGGAACCTACGAGCAGTACTTC; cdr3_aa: CASGQGTYEQYF
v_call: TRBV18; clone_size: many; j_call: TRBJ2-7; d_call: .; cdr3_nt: TGTGCCAGCTCAGGCGGGATTACCTACGAGCAGTACTTC; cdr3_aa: CASSGGITYEQYF
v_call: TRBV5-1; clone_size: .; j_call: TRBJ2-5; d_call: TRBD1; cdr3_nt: TGCGCCAGCAGCTCCCACACAGGACAGGGCCGCGAGACCCAGTACTTC; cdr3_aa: CASSSHTGQGRETQYF
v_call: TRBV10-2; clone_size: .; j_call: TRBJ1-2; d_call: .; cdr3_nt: TGCGCCAGCATGGACCTCAAAAGCTACACCTTC; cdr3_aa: CASMDLKSYTF
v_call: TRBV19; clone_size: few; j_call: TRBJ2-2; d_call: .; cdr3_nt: TGTGCCAGTAGTGAGGGGAGGCTTGCGGAGCTGTTTTTT; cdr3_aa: CASSEGRLAELFF
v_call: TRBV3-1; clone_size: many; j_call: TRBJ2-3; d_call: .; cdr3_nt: TGTGCCAGCAGCCATAGCGGTAGCACAGATACGCAGTATTTT; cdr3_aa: CASSHSGSTDTQYF
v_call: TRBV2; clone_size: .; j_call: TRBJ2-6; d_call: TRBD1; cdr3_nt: TGTGCCAGCAGTCGACAGGGGCTGTCTGGGGCCAACGTCCTGACTTTC; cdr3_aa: CASSRQGLSGANVLTF
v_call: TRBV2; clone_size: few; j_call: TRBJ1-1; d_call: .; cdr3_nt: TGTGCCAGCAGTACCCGCCCTCCGGGGGCGCGCACTGAAGCTTTCTTT; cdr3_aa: CASSTRPPGARTEAFF
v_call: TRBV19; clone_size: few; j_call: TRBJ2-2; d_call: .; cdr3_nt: TGTGCCAGTAGTATAACCCAGAGGGAGCTGTTTTTT; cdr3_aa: CASSITQRELFF
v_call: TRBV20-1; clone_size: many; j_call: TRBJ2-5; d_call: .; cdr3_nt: TGCAGTGCTGCCCCCGGGGGCCGGACGACCCAGTACTTC; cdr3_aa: CSAAPGGRTTQYF
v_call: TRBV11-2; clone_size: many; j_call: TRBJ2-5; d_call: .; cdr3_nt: TGTGCCAGCAGCTGGGAAGCGTTTCAAGAGACCCAGTACTTC; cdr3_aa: CASSWEAFQETQYF
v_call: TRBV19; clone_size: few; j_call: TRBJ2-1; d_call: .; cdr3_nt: TGTGCCAGTAGTATTGGCAGGAATGAGCAGTTCTTC; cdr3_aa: CASSIGRNEQFF
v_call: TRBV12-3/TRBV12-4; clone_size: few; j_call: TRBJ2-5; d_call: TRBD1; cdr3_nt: TGTGCCAGCAGTTTAGGGAACAGGGGGAAGACCCAGTACTTC; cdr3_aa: CASSLGNRGKTQYF
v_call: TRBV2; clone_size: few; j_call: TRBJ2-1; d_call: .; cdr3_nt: TGTGCCAGCAAAGAGGTCCTAGCGAACAATGAGCAGTTCTTC; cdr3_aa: CASKEVLANNEQFF